These T cell receptor beta chains were read from a single sample in a study of cytomegalovirus exposure and HLA in healthy donors. The data were produced by immunoSEQ multiplex PCR, yet TCRdb's version contains in-frame clones alone and is incomplete. The sample includes under 150,000 clones, roughly 80% of them seen just once. Sequencing input: PBMCs. These receptors were collected from a male donor in good health and CMV-seronegative. CDR3s include the opening cysteine and the closing phenylalanine or tryptophan. Fields, in order: D gene, V gene, J gene, CDR3 protein, CDR3 DNA. A D gene is named only where the DNA matches it firmly.

-	TRBV18	TRBJ2-5	CASSPRQAEETQYF	TGTGCCAGCTCACCTAGACAGGCCGAAGAGACCCAGTACTTC
-	TRBV11-2	TRBJ1-1	CAMRQNDTEAFF	TGTGCCATGCGACAGAACGACACTGAAGCTTTCTTT
-	TRBV2	TRBJ1-1	CASRSGTEAFF	TGTGCCAGCAGATCGGGAACTGAAGCTTTCTTT
-	TRBV18	TRBJ1-2	CASSPTGFERGYTF	TGTGCCAGCTCACCTACAGGGTTCGAGCGTGGCTACACCTTC
-	TRBV7-9	TRBJ2-1	CASSSLRSEVSSYNEQFF	TGTGCCAGCAGCTCCCTGAGATCGGAGGTCAGCTCCTACAATGAGCAGTTCTTC
-	TRBV7-9	TRBJ1-1	CSSSFRVPEAFF	TGTTCCAGCAGCTTCAGGGTACCTGAAGCTTTCTTT
-	TRBV7-9	TRBJ1-1	CSSSHSLIDSEAFF	TGTTCCAGCAGCCACTCTCTCATTGACTCTGAAGCTTTCTTT
TRBD1	TRBV11-2	TRBJ2-7	CASSSAGQVEQYF	TGTGCCAGCAGCTCGGCAGGACAGGTCGAGCAGTACTTC
TRBD1	TRBV6-5	TRBJ2-7	CASLDRANSYEQYF	TGTGCCAGCCTTGACAGGGCGAACTCCTACGAGCAGTACTTC
TRBD2	TRBV28	TRBJ2-1	CASSPERGLLAGGPENEQFF	TGTGCCAGCAGTCCCGAGAGGGGGCTCCTAGCGGGAGGGCCGGAGAATGAGCAGTTCTTC
-	TRBV5-6	TRBJ2-7	CASSLGAGTYEQYF	TGTGCCAGCAGCTTGGGGGCAGGGACCTACGAGCAGTACTTC
-	TRBV25-1	TRBJ1-1	CASSPGTEAFF	TGTGCCAGCAGCCCCGGTACTGAAGCTTTCTTT
TRBD2	TRBV7-3	TRBJ2-1	CASSLGGGLNNEQFF	TGTGCCAGCAGCTTGGGGGGAGGGCTAAACAATGAGCAGTTCTTC
-	TRBV23-1	TRBJ2-1	CASPASASYNEQFF	TGCGCCAGCCCTGCCAGCGCTTCCTACAATGAGCAGTTCTTC